The subject of this entry is one T cell receptor (beta chain). Its specificity is unknown. Here immunoSEQ multiplex PCR was the method, and the copy in TCRdb shows in-frame clones only, minus some. The sample records 17,000 or so clones, 92% being singletons. Germline V gene data show CDR1 as SGHRS and CDR2 as YFSETQ. CDR3 size: 18 residues. Trimming removed 0 bases from V and 7 bases from J, with 22 bases in between. This sample was taken from a study of STAT3 mutations in large granular lymphocyte leukemia. Overall study results and limits: Every T-cell large granular lymphocyte leukemia patient had at least one immunodominant TCR beta clonotype. In about 30% of the 18 patients, new TCR clonotypes emerged after therapy. Differing intervals and regimens complicate linking therapy response to clone burden.

The TCR was taken from a man in his 60s with T-cell large granular lymphocyte leukemia. Some clones in this sample may be carry-over from other donors' samples. The chain links TRBV5-1 to TRBJ1-4; TRBD1 might be the D (5 bases). Sequencing was performed on peripheral blood mononuclear cells. CDR3 sequence (DNA): TGCGCCAGCAGCTTGGTAGGGCAGGGTGTTGTGAACCCTGAAAAACTGTTTTTT. The encoded protein is CASSLVGQGVVNPEKLFF.